This TCR beta chain was documented in a study of beta chain features in type 1 diabetes. Study outcomes and limitations: Shorter TCRB CDR3s, moderately but significantly so, were found in Type 1 diabetes patients in all four CD4+ subsets.

Expressed TCRB transcripts were sequenced because the isolated RNA had all been reverse transcribed beforehand. Generated by immunoSEQ multiplex PCR, the TCRdb table keeps only in-frame clones and is missing some. Counted here are hundreds of thousands of clones, approximately 16% occurring once; the ten biggest clones make up about 0.014%. Trimming left V 0 bases short and J 4 bases short, with 10 bases between. This CDR3 has 14 amino acids. The germline gives CDR1 SGHRS, CDR2 YFSETQ. This clone turned up a few times. Antigen unknown. V is TRBV5-1 and J is TRBJ1-2, with D hard to call. The receptor comes from a man in his late teens or twenties with type 1 diabetes. The sample was naive CD4+ T cells from blood. The CDR3 coding sequence is TGCGCCAGCAGCTTGGGGGGAGATTCCTATGGCTACACCTTC. This gives the protein CASSLGGDSYGYTF.